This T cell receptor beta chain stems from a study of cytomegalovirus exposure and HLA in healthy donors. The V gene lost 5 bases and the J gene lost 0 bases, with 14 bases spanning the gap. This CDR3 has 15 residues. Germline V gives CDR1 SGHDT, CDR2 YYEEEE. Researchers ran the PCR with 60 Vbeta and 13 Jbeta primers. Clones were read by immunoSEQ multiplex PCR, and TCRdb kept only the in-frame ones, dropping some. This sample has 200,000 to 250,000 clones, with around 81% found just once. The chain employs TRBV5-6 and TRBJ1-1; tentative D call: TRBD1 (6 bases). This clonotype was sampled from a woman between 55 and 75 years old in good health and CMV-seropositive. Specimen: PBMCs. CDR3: CASSEDSLMNTEAFF. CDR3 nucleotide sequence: TGTGCCAGCAGTGAGGACAGCTTAATGAACACTGAAGCTTTCTTT.